Below, one TCR beta chain is given with its context. Its target is not known. Germline V lookup: CDR1 SGHKS, CDR2 YYEKEE (reference sequence). The CDR3 spans 17 residues. The sample belongs to a study of T cells expressing NK-cell markers. Study-wide context: Sorted CD3+CD56+NKG2C+, CD3+CD56+NKG2C- and CD3+CD56-NKG2C+ T cells provided the TCR beta repertoires. The eight sequenced donors comprised seven who were HCMV-seropositive and one who was seronegative.

Findings of the study overall: The CD3+CD56-NKG2C+ fraction of a handful of donors was also led by these clonotypes.

TCRdb re-analyzed the 5' RACE reads; it lists each CDR3 protein once, without DNA. The sample's table shows fewer than 400,000 distinct CDR3 sequences. Sample: blood T cells: a sorted CD56 or NKG2C T cell subset, CD4+ or CD8+ T cells, or bulk PBMC T cells (not recorded which). V and J are TRBV5-5 and TRBJ2-3; checking the TCRdb D call of TRBD2 is not possible without DNA. The sequence derives from a man aged 18-75 years in good health. CDR3 sequence: CASTKDYRVISTDTQYF. Full variable domain (rest looked up from reference TRBV5-5 and TRBJ2-3): DAGVTQSPTHLIKTRGQQVTLRCSPISGHKSVSWYQQVLGQGPQFIFQYYEKEERGRGNFPDRFSARQFPNYSSELNVNALLLGDSALYLCASTKDYRVISTDTQYFGPGTRLTVL.